One T cell receptor beta chain is described in this entry. Its antigen is not identified. It was around 9 milliliters of peripheral blood that were drawn from each donor. This specimen belongs to a study of blood T cells in healthy people across ages. General study results and limits: Older age coincided with a roughly linear decline in TCR beta diversity per million T cells. Long-lived donors carried more naive CD4+ cells and greater diversity than aged donors.

For the second PCR, which ran for about 6 to 12 cycles, a sample-barcoded 5' primer and a J-beta primer mix were used. TCRdb itself ran the 5' RACE reads through MiXCR, one entry per CDR3 protein. The table includes almost 800,000 distinct CDR3 sequences, 55% to 70% detected once. CDR1 and CDR2 from the germline V gene are MNHEY and SVGEGT. V dropped 7 bases and J dropped 5 bases, with 15 bases sitting between them. This CDR3 contains 14 residues. The receptor comes from a young man in good health. This chain connects TRBV6-2 or TRBV6-3 to TRBJ1-5, with D possibly TRBD1 on 5 matching bases. Material for sequencing was blood. The CDR3 DNA follows: TGTGCCAGCAAAACTGACAGTAATTATCAGCCCCAGCATTTT. Amino acids: CASKTDSNYQPQHF.